This TCR beta chain was found in a study of human T cells and chemical hapten exposure. Study information: Patch tests of 0.01% DPC on the upper back were read at 6 days.

Findings and caveats of the study: Sensitizing to DPC left TCRs with a frequency above 1 in 1000 unaltered.

This clonotype came up a few times. Its specificity is not known. TCRdb redid the calling of the RACE reads with MiXCR, one entry per CDR3 protein. The sample records 180,000 or so distinct CDR3 sequences, around 20% being singletons. Time point indicated: patch test 1, 2 weeks after DPC sensitization. Treatment: therapeutic diphenylcyclopropenone sensitization with weekly scalp DPC. The sample consisted of whole blood, taken in connection with sensitization to the hapten diphenylcyclopropenone (DPC). This TCR was recovered from a woman between 45 and 65 years old with alopecia areata. Some clones in this sample may be carry-over from other donors' samples.

The CDR3 nucleotides are TGTGCCAGCAGCACGGGGGACATGGGGGAAGAGACCCAGTACTTC. Its protein product is CASSTGDMGEETQYF. J is TRBJ2-5 and V is TRBV7-8, with D perhaps being TRBD1 or TRBD2 (6 bases each). V was clipped by 5 bases and J by 3 bases, with 16 bases between them. CDR1 and CDR2 (germline): SGHVS, FQNEAQ. This CDR3 comprises 15 residues.